A selection of T cell receptor beta chains follows, all from one sample in a study of CD8 T cells in Susac syndrome. TCRdb reprocessed the immunoSEQ multiplex PCR reads with MiXCR, giving one entry per CDR3 protein. The sample yields about 300,000 distinct CDR3 sequences, just over 90% seen once. Material: CD4+ T cells from PBMCs. The receptors were gathered from a human donor with multiple sclerosis. Each CDR3 is given with its conserved first and last residue. D genes are given only for firm matches. Rows give clone size only sometimes, using once, few, many, or a class for an expanded clone.

j_gene	v_gene	d_gene	abundance	len	CDR3nt	CDR3aa
TRBJ2-1	TRBV3-1	TRBD2	NA	15	TGTGCCAGCAGCCCTCTAGCGGACTCCTACAATGAGCAGTTCTTC	CASSPLADSYNEQFF
TRBJ1-2	TRBV25-1	NA	few	15	TGTGCCAGCAGTGAATCTCTTGGGGTAAACTATGGCTACACCTTC	CASSESLGVNYGYTF
TRBJ1-1	TRBV7-9	NA	NA	13	TGTGCCACCTGCCGGGAGATGAACACTGAAGCTTTCTTT	CATCREMNTEAFF
TRBJ2-2	TRBV5-1	TRBD2	NA	15	TGCGCCAGCAGCTTAAACGGGAGGGACACCGGGGAGCTGTTTTTT	CASSLNGRDTGELFF
TRBJ2-6	TRBV20-1	NA	NA	16	TGCAGTGCTCGAAGACAGGCCTACTCTGGGGCCAACGTCCTGACTTTC	CSARRQAYSGANVLTF
TRBJ2-7	TRBV12-3/TRBV12-4	TRBD1	NA	14	TGTGCCAGCAGTTTGCGGGACAGGGTCTCAGGGCAGTACTTC	CASSLRDRVSGQYF
TRBJ1-3	TRBV18	TRBD1	NA	17	TGTGCCAGCTCAATTCAGGCGGGACAGCCTTCTGGAAACACCATATATTTT	CASSIQAGQPSGNTIYF
TRBJ1-6	TRBV20-1	NA	NA	13	TGCAGTGGGACGACCACAGGGAACTCACCCCTCCACTTT	CSGTTTGNSPLHF
TRBJ1-1	TRBV3-1	NA	NA	13	TGTGCCAGCAGCCAACTAAGTGGGTCCGAGACTTTCTTT	CASSQLSGSETFF
TRBJ2-7	TRBV12-3/TRBV12-4	NA	NA	16	TGTGCCAGCACTACTCGTTCGAGAGGGAGAAGCTACGAGCAGTACTTC	CASTTRSRGRSYEQYF
TRBJ2-7	TRBV20-1	TRBD2	NA	14	TGCAGTGCTAGAGGGGACTACTTGAGCTACGAGCAGTACTTC	CSARGDYLSYEQYF
TRBJ1-2	TRBV28	NA	NA	15	TGTGCCAGCAGTTCTCGACAGATACCTGGCTATGGCTACACCTTC	CASSSRQIPGYGYTF
TRBJ1-1	TRBV20-1	NA	NA	13	TGCAGTGCGAGCCGGGACGGGAACACTGAAGCTTTCTTT	CSASRDGNTEAFF
TRBJ2-1	TRBV20-1	TRBD2	NA	14	TGCAGTGCTAGGCTCGTAGCGGGAGGACGTGAGCAGTTCTTC	CSARLVAGGREQFF
TRBJ1-1	TRBV5-1	NA	NA	14	TGCGCCAGCAGCTTGGGACCCTCGGGCACTGAAGCTTTCTTT	CASSLGPSGTEAFF
TRBJ2-7	TRBV3-1	TRBD2	NA	15	TGTGCCAGCAGCCTAATTAGCGGGGAGCCCTACGAGCAGTACTTC	CASSLISGEPYEQYF
TRBJ2-1	TRBV6-2/TRBV6-3	TRBD2	NA	16	TGTGCCAGCAGTACAAGACTAGCGGGAGGAGTCGATGAGCAGTTCTTC	CASSTRLAGGVDEQFF
TRBJ2-2	TRBV4-2	NA	NA	14	TGTGCCAGCAGCCAAGAGCTAGTGCGGGGGGAGCTGTTTTTT	CASSQELVRGELFF
TRBJ2-5	TRBV2	NA	NA	12	TGTGCCAGCAGTCGGACCGGGGAGACCCAGTACTTC	CASSRTGETQYF
TRBJ2-3	TRBV30	NA	NA	14	TGTGCCTCCCGGGGTGACGCCGGCACAGATACGCAGTATTTT	CASRGDAGTDTQYF
TRBJ2-2	TRBV9	TRBD2	NA	15	TGTGCCAGCAATGCGGGGGGAATAGTTCGCGGGGAGCTGTTTTTT	CASNAGGIVRGELFF
TRBJ2-7	TRBV7-2	NA	NA	15	TGTGCCAGCAGCTTAGCTACTACAGCCTCCTACGAGCAGTACTTC	CASSLATTASYEQYF
TRBJ1-5	TRBV6-2/TRBV6-3	NA	NA	15	TGTGCCAGCACGGACACCCGGTATAGCAATCAGCCCCAGCATTTT	CASTDTRYSNQPQHF
TRBJ1-1	TRBV3-1	NA	NA	15	TGTGCCAGCAGCCTCAAAGGAAACCTCAACACTGAAGCTTTCTTT	CASSLKGNLNTEAFF
TRBJ2-4	TRBV19	NA	NA	16	TGTGCCAGTAGCTCGGGAACTTCTCTAGCCAAAAACATTCAGTACTTC	CASSSGTSLAKNIQYF
TRBJ1-6	TRBV12-3/TRBV12-4	NA	NA	17	TGTGCCAGCAGTTTAGGGGGGGGGAGCTCCTATAATTCACCCCTCCACTTT	CASSLGGGSSYNSPLHF
TRBJ2-2	TRBV6-6	NA	once	15	TGTGCCAGCAGTTACTTCCCGCGTGGGTCCGGGGAGCTGTTTTTT	CASSYFPRGSGELFF
TRBJ2-4	TRBV14	NA	few	14	TGTGCCAGCAGCCAAGGGAGATGGGGAAACATTCAGTACTTC	CASSQGRWGNIQYF
TRBJ1-1	TRBV2	NA	NA	13	TGTGCCAGCACCCCCGACGCGTACACTGAAGCTTTCTTT	CASTPDAYTEAFF
TRBJ1-1	TRBV29-1	TRBD1	NA	13	TGCAGCGTCACGACAGGGTTGAACACTGAAGCTTTCTTT	CSVTTGLNTEAFF
TRBJ2-3	TRBV10-3	NA	NA	13	TGTGCCATCAGACATTTAAGCACAGATACGCAGTATTTT	CAIRHLSTDTQYF
TRBJ2-1	TRBV9	NA	NA	13	TGTGCCAGCAGCTGGAGTTTGTCGGCTGAGCAGTTCTTC	CASSWSLSAEQFF
TRBJ2-7	TRBV6-6	NA	NA	13	TGTGCCAGCTCCCAGGGGGGGGCCGACGAGCAGTACTTC	CASSQGGADEQYF
TRBJ1-1	TRBV20-1	NA	NA	11	TGCAGTGCTAGGGCGGGCACTGAAGCTTTCTTT	CSARAGTEAFF
TRBJ2-5	TRBV14	NA	NA	13	TGTGCCAGCTCGGGTGGCGTGCAAGAGACCCAGTACTTC	CASSGGVQETQYF
TRBJ2-2	TRBV11-2	TRBD2	NA	20	TGTGCCAGCAGCTTAGATTCGACCATTTTAGCGGGGAGGAACACCGGGGAGCTGTTTTTT	CASSLDSTILAGRNTGELFF
TRBJ1-1	TRBV20-1	NA	once	12	TGCAGCTCGGGCGGGGTGACGACCGAAGCTTTCTTT	CSSGGVTTEAFF
TRBJ1-4	TRBV6-1	NA	NA	12	TGTGCCAGCAGTCTGAATGGGGATAAACTGTTTTTT	CASSLNGDKLFF
TRBJ2-3	TRBV6-4	TRBD2	NA	13	TGTGCCAGCAGTGACGAGCGGGGAGATACGCAGTATTTT	CASSDERGDTQYF
TRBJ2-7	TRBV27	NA	NA	14	TGTGCCAGCAGTTCGGCCTTAGGGCCCTACGAGCAGTACTTC	CASSSALGPYEQYF